Listed below are T cell receptor beta chains from one sample, sequenced in a study of blood T cells in healthy people across ages. Using its own MiXCR run on the 5' RACE reads, TCRdb lists one record per CDR3 protein. Among around 1,500,000 distinct CDR3 sequences listed, roughly 40% were seen once. The specimen sequenced was blood. These receptors were taken from a woman aged 18 to 35 in good health. CDR3s include the opening cysteine and the closing phenylalanine or tryptophan. D genes are given only for firm matches. Clone size is not always given. Where it is, it says once, few, many or a class for expanded clones.

>TRBJ2-5|many|.|TRBV29-1
CSVEGRVSETQYF
TGCAGCGTTGAGGGCAGGGTTAGTGAGACCCAGTACTTC
>TRBJ1-1|.|.|TRBV6-2/TRBV6-3
CASSYSSYTEAFF
TGTGCCAGCAGTTACTCGAGCTACACTGAAGCTTTCTTT
>TRBJ2-1|.|.|TRBV7-9
CASDQSSYNEQFF
TGTGCCAGCGACCAGAGCTCCTACAATGAGCAGTTCTTC
>TRBJ2-7|.|TRBD1|TRBV20-1
CSARDWTGVGREQYF
TGCAGTGCTAGAGATTGGACAGGGGTAGGTCGCGAGCAGTACTTC
>TRBJ2-7|.|TRBD2|TRBV7-9
CASSLESTASGTYEQYF
TGTGCCAGCAGCTTAGAATCCACGGCTAGCGGTACCTACGAGCAGTACTTC
>TRBJ2-5|.|.|TRBV12-3/TRBV12-4
CASSVSSRETQYF
TGTGCCAGCAGTGTCTCTAGCCGAGAGACCCAGTACTTC
>TRBJ2-3|.|TRBD2|TRBV6-2/TRBV6-3
CASSYPRLAGSLSTDTQYF
TGTGCCAGCAGTTACCCTCGGCTAGCGGGGTCCCTTAGCACAGATACGCAGTATTTT
>TRBJ2-3|.|.|TRBV6-2/TRBV6-3
CASSYSRALWTDTQYF
TGTGCCAGCAGTTACTCGAGGGCGTTGTGGACAGATACGCAGTATTTT
>TRBJ2-7|.|.|TRBV29-1
CSVASNSQFYEQYF
TGCAGCGTAGCGTCGAACAGCCAATTCTACGAGCAGTACTTC
>TRBJ1-2|.|TRBD1|TRBV12-3/TRBV12-4
CASTWDRGNGYTF
TGTGCCAGCACCTGGGACAGGGGGAATGGCTACACCTTC
>TRBJ1-1|.|.|TRBV5-1
CASSLASCETYTEAFF
TGCGCCAGCAGCTTGGCCTCGTGCGAGACTTACACTGAAGCTTTCTTT
>TRBJ2-7|.|.|TRBV7-9
CASSLRTGTTYEQYF
TGTGCCAGCAGCTTACGGACCGGGACAACCTACGAGCAGTACTTC
>TRBJ1-6|few|.|TRBV19
CASTAGISPLHF
TGTGCCAGTACGGCGGGGATTTCACCCCTCCACTTT
>TRBJ1-2|.|.|TRBV2
CASTKGEGFYGYTF
TGTGCCAGCACCAAAGGGGAAGGGTTCTATGGCTACACCTTC
>TRBJ2-7|.|TRBD1|TRBV28
CASRPGDRPYEQYF
TGTGCCAGCAGACCTGGGGACAGACCCTACGAGCAGTACTTC